A selection of T cell receptor beta chains follows, all from one sample in a study of cytomegalovirus exposure and HLA in healthy donors. TCRdb keeps only in-frame clones here, not all; method: immunoSEQ multiplex PCR. In the table there are about 280,000 clones, 80% to 90% of which are singletons. Sequencing used PBMCs. These receptors originate from a young woman in good health and CMV-seronegative. Both conserved end residues are part of each CDR3. Fields, in order: J gene, V gene, D gene, CDR3 DNA, CDR3 protein. The D gene is left open where the match is weak.

J: TRBJ1-4
V: TRBV7-9
D: .
DNA: TGTGCCAGCAGCCTCACGACAACCATAAATGAAAAACTGTTTTTT
CDR3: CASSLTTTINEKLFF

J: TRBJ2-7
V: TRBV25-1
D: .
DNA: TGTGCCAGCAGTGAATTTAGGGCCAGGGGCTCCTACGAGCAGTACTTC
CDR3: CASSEFRARGSYEQYF

J: TRBJ2-5
V: TRBV7-2
D: TRBD1
DNA: TGTGCCAGCAGCCCCCGACAGGGGCGGGAGACCCAGTACTTC
CDR3: CASSPRQGRETQYF

J: TRBJ2-7
V: TRBV30
D: .
DNA: TGTGCTCAGGGGCGCGATTCCTACGAGCAGTACTTC
CDR3: CAQGRDSYEQYF

J: TRBJ2-7
V: TRBV11-2
D: .
DNA: TGTGCCAGCAGCCTCGACAATCGCGAGCAGTACTTC
CDR3: CASSLDNREQYF

J: TRBJ1-3
V: TRBV7-6
D: .
DNA: TGTGCCAGCAGCCCTATGGACAGTGGAAACACCATATATTTT
CDR3: CASSPMDSGNTIYF

J: TRBJ2-7
V: TRBV4-3
D: .
DNA: TGCGCCAGCAGCCAAGCAGGTACAGGGTATGACGAGCAGTACTTC
CDR3: CASSQAGTGYDEQYF

J: TRBJ2-7
V: TRBV4-1
D: TRBD2
DNA: TGCGCCAGCAGCCGAGGACTAGCGGCGGCCTACGAGCAGTACTTC
CDR3: CASSRGLAAAYEQYF

J: TRBJ2-1
V: TRBV6-1
D: TRBD2
DNA: TGTGCCAGGGTGGGGGGGTTATGTGAGCAGTTCTTC
CDR3: CARVGGLCEQFF

J: TRBJ2-7
V: TRBV6-1
D: TRBD2
DNA: TGTGCCAGCACCCCTAGCGGGACCTACGAGCAGTACTTC
CDR3: CASTPSGTYEQYF